This T cell receptor (beta chain) was recovered during a study of human T cells and chemical hapten exposure. Study summary: Small discrepancies in pooled library volume mainly accounted for the varying TCR yields per sample.

During construction of the library, unique molecular identifiers were attached to individual cDNA molecules for quantitative, reproducible TCR counting. TCRdb redid the calling of the RACE reads with MiXCR, one entry per CDR3 protein. The sample consists of 150,000 to 200,000 distinct CDR3 sequences, 25% to 35% of them appearing once. The CDR3 is 14 amino acids. Trimming shortened V by 3 bases and J by 0 bases, and 10 bases separated the two germline ends. Germline CDR1 is SGDLS and CDR2 is YYNGEE. Documented time point: patch test 3, about 24 weeks after DPC sensitization. The treatment here: therapeutic diphenylcyclopropenone sensitization with weekly scalp DPC.

This sequence joins TRBV9 and TRBJ2-7, with D maybe TRBD2 (6 bases). The receptor was derived from a woman aged 18-29 years with alopecia areata. Some clones in this sample may be carry-over from other donors' samples. The sample in question was whole blood, obtained in connection with sensitization to the hapten diphenylcyclopropenone (DPC). Here the CDR3 reads CASSGGVFSYEQYF. For the CDR3, the DNA is TGTGCCAGCAGCGGGGGGGTTTTCTCCTACGAGCAGTACTTC.